Below, 27 T cell receptor beta chains from the same sample are listed, as sequenced in a study of blood T cell repertoires in COVID-19. Method: immunoSEQ multiplex PCR; TCRdb's copy keeps in-frame clones and lacks some. The data contain roughly 280,000 clones, roughly 87% of them seen just once; the ten biggest clones take up about 2%. Sequenced material: peripheral blood. Every receptor here comes from a woman between 45 and 60 years old who had recovered from COVID-19.

The chain recombines TRBV4-3 with TRBJ2-1; D remains ambiguous. The CDR3 totals 22 residues. Trimming removed 0 bases at V and 0 bases at J, with 27 bases between. CDR1 and CDR2 (germline): LGHNA, YSLEER. CDR3 DNA sequence: TGCGCCAGCAGCCAAGATTTCCCTATTATCGACCCCAACCCTAGCTCCTACAATGAGCAGTTCTTC. Translating gives CASSQDFPIIDPNPSSYNEQFF.

This clone was detected once. This chain connects TRBV28 to TRBJ1-3; 9 bases match TRBD1. Germline assignment: CDR1 MDHEN and CDR2 SYDVKM. The CDR3 spans 18 residues. Losses at the gene ends were 5 bases for V and 0 bases for J; bases not matched to a gene: 11. The CDR3 is CASSGHRGRTNSGNTIYF. The CDR3 coding sequence is TGTGCCAGCAGTGGCCACAGGGGGCGAACAAACTCTGGAAACACCATATATTTT.

This clone showed up just a few times. The genes are TRBV5-5 and TRBJ1-1, with D tentatively TRBD1 (6 bases). Trimming removed 3 bases at V and 9 bases at J, with 12 bases between. The CDR3 runs to 12 residues. Germline lookup yields CDR1 SGHKS and CDR2 YYEKEE (reference sequence). CDR3 coding DNA: TGTGCCAGCAGCTGGGGGGGACACCAAGCTTTCTTT. It translates to CASSWGGHQAFF.

The chain combines TRBV29-1 with TRBJ1-2; a possible D gene is TRBD1 (6 bases). Between the trimmed V and J ends, which lost 1 base and 8 bases, there was a span of 11 bases. Germline-derived CDR1 and CDR2 are SQVTM and ANQGSEA. The CDR3 runs 12 residues. Written as DNA, the CDR3 is TGCAGCGTTGAAGGTGGGGGCTGGGGCTACACCTTC. Its translation: CSVEGGGWGYTF.

The rearrangement uses TRBV4-3 and TRBJ1-5, with D unresolved. Trimming took off 0 bases at V and 9 bases at J, with 15 bases between the two ends. The CDR3 is made up of 15 amino acids. Germline CDR1 reads LGHNA; CDR2 reads YSLEER. The CDR3 DNA reads as TGCGCCAGCAGCCAAGAAGCCACAGTTCGGGGGCCCCAGCATTTT. Amino acids: CASSQEATVRGPQHF.

This rearrangement joins TRBV5-5 to TRBJ2-3, with TRBD2 matching 9 bases. V was clipped by 2 bases and J by 2 bases; unmatched bases: 6. CDR1 is SGHKS, CDR2 YYEKEE, per germline (reference sequence). This CDR3 spans 16 amino acids. The CDR3 reads CASSFAGGRHTDTQYF. In DNA, the CDR3 is TGTGCCAGCAGCTTTGCGGGAGGGCGGCACACAGATACGCAGTATTTT.

The J gene is TRBJ1-1, the V gene TRBV5-1, with D possibly being TRBD1 (5 bases). The CDR3 is 14 amino acids. The germline V and J ends were trimmed by 5 bases and 1 base, with 12 bases remaining between them. Germline V gene lookup returns CDR1 SGHRS and CDR2 YFSETQ. The chain's CDR3 is CASRGPGWNTEAFF. The CDR3 region has the DNA TGCGCCAGCAGAGGACCAGGGTGGAACACTGAAGCTTTCTTT. The whole variable domain, remainder taken from reference TRBV5-1 and TRBJ1-1, is KAGVTQTPRYLIKTRGQQVTLSCSPISGHRSVSWYQQTPGQGLQFLFEYFSETQRNKGNFPGRFSGRQFSNSRSEMNVSTLELGDSALYLCASRGPGWNTEAFFGQGTRLTVV.

The chain combines TRBV18 with TRBJ1-5; 7 positions agree with TRBD1. Per the germline V gene, CDR1 is KGHSH and CDR2 is LQKENI. V dropped 0 bases and J dropped 4; count of bases not matched to a gene: 6. The CDR3 loop spans 16 amino acids. CDR3 region: CASSPPGQLGNQPQHF. The DNA for the CDR3 is TGTGCCAGCTCACCACCGGGACAGCTCGGGAATCAGCCCCAGCATTTT.

The chain links TRBV5-1 to TRBJ1-1, with D hard to call. V was pared by 0 bases and J by 1 base, with 10 bases between. The CDR3 runs to 15 residues. From germline, CDR1 is SGHRS and CDR2 YFSETQ. The CDR3 protein is CASSLAAVGNTEAFF. The CDR3 DNA reads TGCGCCAGCAGCTTGGCCGCGGTGGGGAACACTGAAGCTTTCTTT.

V gene TRBV10-1 combines with J gene TRBJ2-2; the match to TRBD2 covers 7 bases. Trimming took 10 bases from V and 0 from J; bases not matched to a gene: 14. The length of the CDR3 is 17 residues. The germline gives CDR1 WNHNN, CDR2 SYGVQD (reference sequence). The CDR3 DNA reads TGCGCCACCCACCCCCGGACTAGAGCCACGAACACCGGGGAGCTGTTTTTT. Protein: CATHPRTRATNTGELFF.

This chain uses TRBV21-1 with TRBJ1-1; the listed D gene, TRBD1, was not tested against the DNA. TRBV21-1 is designated a pseudogene. The CDR3 covers 17 residues. The CDR3 reads CASSKDLPGNKGAEAFF. The CDR3 DNA reads TGTGCCAGCAGCAAAGATTTACCAGGGAATAAGGGGGCTGAAGCTTTCTTT.

The chain joins TRBV7-3 to TRBJ1-1, with TRBD1 as a possible D gene (6 bases). The germline V gene has CDR1 SGHTA and CDR2 FQGTGA. With 5 bases removed from V and 4 bases from J, the gap between germline ends came to 11 bases. The CDR3 length is 13 residues. CDR3 loop: CASSRTGITEAFF. In DNA form, the CDR3 reads TGTGCCAGCAGCCGCACAGGGATCACTGAAGCTTTCTTT.

This rearrangement joins TRBV18 to TRBJ1-1, with TRBD1 matching 8 bases. The CDR3 totals 13 residues. Germline trimming cut 6 bases from V and 6 bases from J; bases unmatched to any gene: 6. Per the germline V gene, CDR1 is KGHSH and CDR2 is LQKENI. For the CDR3, the DNA is TGTGCCAGCTCGCGGGGACAGGACTCTGAAGCTTTCTTT. It codes for CASSRGQDSEAFF.

The genes are TRBV19 and TRBJ2-1; D may be TRBD1 (6 bases). Germline-derived CDR1 and CDR2 are LNHDA and SQIVND (reference sequence). The CDR3 length is 14 residues. V lost 7 bases, J lost 12 bases, and 22 bases lay in between. The chain's CDR3 is CASTQPGQRLGQFF. For the CDR3, the DNA is TGTGCCAGTACCCAACCGGGACAACGGTTAGGGCAGTTCTTC.

The chain uses TRBV7-9 and TRBJ1-4, with no clear D. Trimming pared 1 base from V and 12 bases from J, leaving 18 bases between. The CDR3 is made up of 15 amino acids. Per germline, CDR1 SEHNR and CDR2 FQNEAQ (reference sequence). CDR3 DNA sequence: TGTGCCAGCAGCTTAGGCGGCGCCGATCGGGTTGAACTGTTTTTT. Residues: CASSLGGADRVELFF.

The V and J genes are TRBV7-9 and TRBJ2-1, with 9 bases fitting TRBD2. In germline, CDR1 is SEHNR, CDR2 FQNEAQ (reference sequence). The CDR3 spans 16 residues. Trimming took 1 base from V and 5 from J; bases not matched to a gene: 6. This CDR3 reads CASSLVVTSGNNEQFF. For the CDR3, the DNA is TGTGCCAGCAGCTTAGTTGTGACTAGCGGTAACAATGAGCAGTTCTTC.

The V and J genes are TRBV5-8 and TRBJ1-1, with D uncertain. CDR1 SGHTS and CDR2 YDEGEE come from the germline V gene. This CDR3 region has 10 residues. V was trimmed by 4 bases and J by 6 bases, leaving 4 bases between them. The DNA of the CDR3 is TGTGCCAGCAGCCTCCCTGAAGCTTTCTTT. Translating gives CASSLPEAFF.

CDR3 protein: CAVGTGGIGGYTF. The CDR3 DNA follows: TGTGCCGTCGGAACAGGGGGGATAGGTGGCTACACCTTC. The chain links TRBV6-5 to TRBJ1-2; 8 bases align to TRBD1. This CDR3 comprises 13 residues. Germline V lookup: CDR1 MNHEY, CDR2 SVGAGI. With 11 bases clipped from V and 7 bases from J, the junction kept 12 bases outside the gene matches.

V and J are TRBV7-8 and TRBJ1-1, with 7 bases aligning to TRBD1. Germline CDR1 reads SGHVS; CDR2 reads FQNEAQ. The CDR3 contains 14 residues. Trimming removed 4 bases from V and 5 bases from J; junction bases left unmatched: 7. The CDR3 DNA reads as TGTGCCAGCAGCTCCCTGACAGGGCAGACTGAAGCTTTCTTT. This codes for CASSSLTGQTEAFF.

This clone showed up just a few times. The chain recombines TRBV7-8 with TRBJ2-6; no definite D call. Germline values: CDR1 SGHVS, CDR2 FQNEAQ. CDR3 length: 15 amino acids. Trimming pared 6 bases from V and 0 bases from J, leaving 9 bases between. This CDR3 is CASSPRSSGANVLTF. As DNA, the CDR3 is TGTGCCAGCAGTCCCCGGAGCTCTGGGGCCAACGTCCTGACTTTC. The variable domain in full, with the rest retrieved from reference TRBV7-8 and TRBJ2-6, is GAGVSQSPRYKVAKRGQDVALRCDPISGHVSLFWYQQALGQGPEFLTYFQNEAQLDKSGLPSDRFFAERPEGSVSTLKIQRTQQEDSAVYLCASSPRSSGANVLTFGAGSRLTVL.

The gene calls are TRBV6-6 and TRBJ1-6; D is ambiguous. The CDR3 sequence is 13 residues long. Trimming left V 2 bases short and J 8 bases short, with 7 bases between. Germline V gene data show CDR1 as MNHNY and CDR2 as SVGAGI (reference sequence). The CDR3 protein is CASSYVEDSPLHF. Written as DNA, the CDR3 is TGTGCCAGCAGTTACGTGGAGGATTCACCCCTCCACTTT.

The V call is TRBV6-6, the J call TRBJ1-1; D uncertain. Germline loops: CDR1 MNHNY, CDR2 SVGAGI (reference sequence). Trimming cost V 7 bases and J 1 base, with 13 bases left between them. The CDR3 consists of 14 residues. For the CDR3, the DNA is TGTGCCAGCAATCGGGCGGCCTCGAACACTGAAGCTTTCTTT. Translated: CASNRAASNTEAFF.

This clone was found once. This chain links TRBV5-5 with TRBJ2-7; TRBD1 matches at 9 bases. V lost 5 bases to trimming and J lost 6 bases; unmatched junction nucleotides: 6. The CDR3 has 13 residues. From germline, CDR1 is SGHKS and CDR2 YYEKEE (reference sequence). The chain's CDR3 is CASSRDRVVEQYF. The CDR3 nucleotides are TGTGCCAGCAGTCGGGACAGGGTTGTCGAGCAGTACTTC. Supplemented by reference TRBV5-5 and TRBJ2-7, the full variable domain reads DAGVTQSPTHLIKTRGQQVTLRCSPISGHKSVSWYQQVLGQGPQFIFQYYEKEERGRGNFPDRFSARQFPNYSSELNVNALLLGDSALYLCASSRDRVVEQYFGPGTRLTVT.

The J gene is TRBJ1-5, the V gene TRBV28; 10 bases align to TRBD1. V lost 5 bases to trimming and J lost 2 bases; unmatched junction nucleotides: 3. This CDR3 is 15 amino acids long. Germline values: CDR1 MDHEN, CDR2 SYDVKM. In nucleotides, the CDR3 is TGTGCCAGCAGTCGGGACAGGGGACGCAATCAGCCCCAGCATTTT. Translating gives CASSRDRGRNQPQHF.

This clone showed up just a few times. V gene TRBV3-1 (or the pseudogene TRBV3-2) combines with J gene TRBJ2-3; TRBD2 agrees at 7 bases. V was pared by 4 bases and J by 1 base, with 5 bases of the junction left unmatched. The germline V gene has CDR1 LGHDT and CDR2 YNNKEL (reference sequence). This CDR3 has 15 amino acids. Here the CDR3 DNA reads TGTGCCAGCAGCCGTATAGCGGGCCGCACAGATACGCAGTATTTT. This encodes CASSRIAGRTDTQYF.

This clone came up a few times. The CDR3 region is CASSLVSSYNSPLHF. CDR3 bases: TGCGCCAGCAGCTTGGTCAGCTCCTATAATTCACCCCTCCACTTT. The chain employs TRBV5-1 and TRBJ1-6; no reliable D call. Germline V gene lookup returns CDR1 SGHRS and CDR2 YFSETQ. V lost 0 bases to trimming and J lost 0 bases, with 4 bases between them. This CDR3 is 15 amino acids long.

The V and J genes are TRBV2 and TRBJ1-5, with no clear D. The germline CDR1 and CDR2 sequences are SNHLY and FYNNEI. V was pared by 6 bases and J by 0 bases, with 12 bases between. The CDR3 loop spans 15 amino acids. CDR3 sequence: CASSLGSNSNQPQHF. The DNA of the CDR3 is TGTGCCAGCAGCCTAGGAAGTAATAGCAATCAGCCCCAGCATTTT.